This T cell receptor (beta chain) came from a study of blood T cell repertoires in COVID-19. Background on the study: The samples span acute and convalescent COVID-19 from the United States, Italy and Spain. PBMCs, B-cell-depleted T cells, or T cells were the source of the cDNA or gDNA that made up the material.

Per the authors' pipeline: Researchers report that nucleated cell counts were estimated from reference gene primer amplification. The repertoire was sequenced with immunoSEQ multiplex PCR; TCRdb's copy has only in-frame clones and lacks some. The V and J calls and clone size were taken over from that table, and D and trimming were inferred from the DNA. The repertoire holds approximately 74,000 clones, roughly nine tenths seen once, with approximately 1.9% in the top ten. CDR1 and CDR2 from the germline V gene are DFQATT and SNEGSKA (reference sequence). The CDR3 extends over 15 amino acids. Trimming cost V 3 bases and J 5 bases; bases outside gene matches: 12.

The rearrangement joins TRBV20-1 to TRBJ2-7, with TRBD2 matching over 8 bases. Sequenced sample: peripheral blood. The TCR comes from a woman aged 60-75 years with acute or convalescent COVID-19. The CDR3 spells CSASDPSGTRHEQYF. CDR3 sequence (DNA): TGCAGTGCTAGTGACCCCTCCGGGACTAGGCACGAGCAGTACTTC.